One and the same sample provided the 28 T cell receptor beta chains below, sequenced in a study of shared clonotypes between healthy human individuals. The method was immunoSEQ multiplex PCR; TCRdb's version includes in-frame clones alone and lacks a portion of them. The repertoire consists of 150,000 to 200,000 clones, with 60% to 75% occurring once and the leading ten covering about 10%. The specimen sequenced was memory CD4+ T cells sorted from blood. Subset indicated: CD45RA-negative fraction. These TCRs come from a man younger than 45 in good health.

This chain joins TRBV5-5 and TRBJ2-3; 9 nucleotides align to TRBD1. Germline V gene lookup returns CDR1 SGHKS and CDR2 YYEKEE (reference sequence). CDR3 length: 16 residues. V shed 2 bases and J 5 bases; nucleotides not matched to a gene: 9. CDR3 in DNA: TGTGCCAGCAGCTTCCTTCGACAGGGGGTAGGAGATACGCAGTATTTT. Translating gives CASSFLRQGVGDTQYF.

V gene TRBV7-2 combines with J gene TRBJ1-2; D call uncertain. Germline lookup yields CDR1 SGHTA and CDR2 FQGNSA. V was clipped by 4 bases and J by 4 bases, with 4 bases between them. The CDR3 has 11 residues. CDR3 residues: CASSSTYGYTF. The DNA of the CDR3 is TGTGCCAGCAGCTCGACCTATGGCTACACCTTC.

Concerning this clone itself: The sample contains more than one DNA sequence encoding this CDR3. The chain recombines TRBV6-5 with TRBJ1-2, with a weak D call TRBD1 (6 bases). V lost 5 bases to trimming and J lost 8 bases, with 9 bases between them. CDR3 length: 11 amino acids. The germline CDR1 and CDR2 sequences are MNHEY and SVGAGI. CDR3 region: CASSNGGGYTF. CDR3 coding DNA: TGTGCCAGCAGTAACGGGGGCGGCTACACCTTC.

The genes are TRBV6-1 and TRBJ2-7; D is unresolved. Trimming removed 6 bases from V and 0 bases from J, with 12 bases in between. The CDR3 is 14 amino acids. Germline lookup yields CDR1 MNHNS and CDR2 SASEGT. This CDR3 reads CASSFTSTSYEQYF. CDR3 sequence (DNA): TGTGCCAGCAGCTTTACCTCCACCTCCTACGAGCAGTACTTC.

CDR3 sequence (DNA): TGTGCCAGCTCACCCATCGGGACGGGGCGGGAGAGGTATGAGCAGTTCTTC. Amino acids: CASSPIGTGRERYEQFF. The chain combines TRBV18 with TRBJ2-1; TRBD2 agrees at 7 bases. From germline, CDR1 is KGHSH and CDR2 LQKENI. Trimming at V came to 3 bases and at J to 8 bases, leaving 16 bases not matched to a gene. The CDR3 is 17 residues long.

The sample holds a few counts of this clone. The chain carries TRBV28 and TRBJ1-5; 8 positions agree with TRBD1. This CDR3 is built from 15 residues. Germline CDR1 reads MDHEN; CDR2 reads SYDVKM. The V segment lost 6 bases and the J segment 6 bases; nucleotides outside the gene matches: 10. CDR3 sequence (DNA): TGTGCCAGCAGCAAAGACAGGGGAGGAGGTCAGCCCCAGCATTTT. It codes for CASSKDRGGGQPQHF.

In this sample, this clone turned up a few times. The chain links TRBV14 to TRBJ2-7, with D perhaps TRBD1 (5 bases). Germline assignment: CDR1 SGHDN and CDR2 FVKESK. The CDR3 has 15 residues. V was clipped by 0 bases and J by 0 bases, with 9 bases between them. CDR3 sequence reads: CASSQDWGRSYEQYF. The CDR3 coding sequence is TGTGCCAGCAGCCAAGATTGGGGCCGCTCCTACGAGCAGTACTTC.

The V gene is TRBV11-3, the J gene TRBJ2-1; 9 bases are a match to TRBD2. The V segment lost 4 bases and the J segment 0 bases; nucleotides outside the gene matches: 4. The CDR3 runs to 16 residues. Looked up from germline, CDR1 is SGHNT and CDR2 is YENEEA. The CDR3 reads CASSSYSGGSYNEQFF. The CDR3 bases are TGTGCCAGCAGCTCCTATAGCGGGGGCTCCTACAATGAGCAGTTCTTC.

On this clone: A read error may account for a junction end that differs from germline. The chain joins TRBV7-7 to TRBJ2-5; 9 positions match TRBD2. Germline CDR1 and CDR2: SSHAT and FNYEAQ (reference sequence). This CDR3 is built from 16 residues. The CDR3 loop reads CASSQNLAGRVETQYF. Here the CDR3 DNA reads TGTGCTAGCAGCCAAAATCTAGCGGGAAGGGTTGAGACCCAGTACTTC. Complete variable domain (other parts from reference TRBV7-7 and TRBJ2-5): GAGVSQSPRYKVTKRGQDVTLRCDPISSHATLYWYQQALGQGPEFLTYFNYEAQPDKSGLPSDRFSAERPEGSISTLTIQRTEQRDSAMYRCASSQNLAGRVETQYFGPGTRLLVL.

V is TRBV12-5 and J is TRBJ2-2; 7 bases agree with TRBD2. CDR1 LGHNT and CDR2 FRNRAP come from the germline V gene. Unmatched junction bases numbered 8, after V lost 0 bases and J lost 4 bases. The CDR3 runs to 17 residues. DNA for the CDR3: TGTGCTAGTGGTTTGGTATTAGGGGCTAGCGGCACCGGGGAGCTGTTTTTT. Its protein is CASGLVLGASGTGELFF.

The rearrangement links TRBV7-6 to TRBJ1-4; 8 positions agree with TRBD1. Trimming at V came to 1 base and at J to 5 bases, leaving 6 bases not matched to a gene. This CDR3 comprises 16 residues. CDR1 and CDR2 (germline): SGHVS, FNYEAQ. CDR3 bases: TGTGCCAGCAGCTTAGGCAACAGGGGGTCGAATGAAAAACTGTTTTTT. It translates to CASSLGNRGSNEKLFF.

The chain combines TRBV6-5 with TRBJ1-5, with 8 bases identical to TRBD1. Germline CDR1 is MNHEY and CDR2 is SVGAGI. This CDR3 has 14 amino acids. V trimming: 8 bases; J trimming: 6 bases; junction bases outside the gene matches: 9. CDR3 coding DNA: TGTGCCAGCCGGGCGGGACAGGCTAGTCAGCCCCAGCATTTT. The encoded protein is CASRAGQASQPQHF.

This chain uses TRBV5-1 with TRBJ2-2, with 11 bases that match TRBD2. V was pared by 9 bases and J by 4 bases, with 2 bases of the junction left unmatched. CDR1 SGHRS and CDR2 YFSETQ come from the germline V gene. The CDR3 length is 13 residues. The CDR3 region is CATTSGGTGELFF. The DNA of the CDR3 is TGCGCCACCACTAGCGGGGGCACCGGGGAGCTGTTTTTT.

The V and J genes are TRBV19 and TRBJ1-5; D unclear. This CDR3 is built from 13 residues. The V gene lost 5 bases and the J gene lost 6 bases, with 11 bases spanning the gap. Germline V lookup: CDR1 LNHDA, CDR2 SQIVND (reference sequence). CDR3 sequence (DNA): TGTGCCAGTAGTCTCGGGAGGGCTCAGCCCCAGCATTTT. Translated: CASSLGRAQPQHF.

The chain uses TRBV29-1 and TRBJ2-7; D not resolved. Germline CDR1 reads SQVTM; CDR2 reads ANQGSEA. This CDR3 is built from 14 residues. Trimming took 5 bases from V and 4 from J, leaving 18 bases between them. CDR3 nucleotides: TGCAGCGTTTCTGGCGCGTCGGTAACTTACGAGCAGTACTTC. Amino acids: CSVSGASVTYEQYF.

This chain links TRBV7-9 with TRBJ2-7; 8 bases line up with TRBD1. The CDR3 spans 13 residues. The germline V gene encodes CDR1 SEHNR and CDR2 FQNEAQ (reference sequence). V lost 5 bases to trimming and J lost 5 bases; unmatched junction nucleotides: 5. CDR3: CASSKQGGDEQYF. The CDR3 nucleotides read TGTGCCAGCAGCAAACAGGGGGGCGACGAGCAGTACTTC. Together with reference TRBV7-9 and TRBJ2-7, the CDR3 gives the full variable domain: DTGVSQNPRHKITKRGQNVTFRCDPISEHNRLYWYRQTLGQGPEFLTYFQNEAQLEKSRLLSDRFSAERPKGSFSTLEIQRTEQGDSAMYLCASSKQGGDEQYFGPGTRLTVT.

This CDR3 is CASGSHTYEQYF. CDR3 nucleotides: TGTGCCAGCGGGAGTCACACCTACGAGCAGTACTTC. This chain links TRBV6-5 with TRBJ2-7; TRBD2 might be the D (5 bases). The CDR3 loop spans 12 amino acids. Trimming cost V 8 bases and J 2 bases, with 10 bases left between them. Germline V gene data show CDR1 as MNHEY and CDR2 as SVGAGI.

The CDR3 DNA follows: TGTGCCAGCAGTTGGACAGGCCGAAACACCATATATTTT. This encodes CASSWTGRNTIYF. The rearrangement joins TRBV28 to TRBJ1-3; 7 bases fit TRBD1. There are 13 residues in the CDR3. Per germline, CDR1 MDHEN and CDR2 SYDVKM. Trimming took 4 bases from V and 5 from J; bases not matched to a gene: 2. The variable domain in full, completed from reference TRBV28 and TRBJ1-3, reads DVKVTQSSRYLVKRTGEKVFLECVQDMDHENMFWYRQDPGLGLRLIYFSYDVKMKEKGDIPEGYSVSREKKERFSLILESASTNQTSMYLCASSWTGRNTIYFGEGSWLTVV.

CDR3 nucleotide sequence: TGTGCCAGCAGTGACGGTAGGGACACAGCCTACACAGATACGCAGTATTTT. The encoded protein is CASSDGRDTAYTDTQYF. The V gene is TRBV6-4, the J gene TRBJ2-3; perhaps TRBD1 as D (6 bases). V shed 2 bases and J shed 2 bases, with 17 bases lying between them. Per germline, CDR1 MRHNA and CDR2 SNTAGT. This CDR3 contains 17 residues.

The chain couples TRBV19 to TRBJ2-1; 8 nucleotides line up with TRBD1. The germline V gene encodes CDR1 LNHDA and CDR2 SQIVND (reference sequence). This CDR3 is built from 15 residues. The V and J ends lost 7 bases and 0 bases, in that order; junction bases with no gene match: 5. This CDR3 is CASTPDRASYNEQFF. The DNA for the CDR3 is TGTGCCAGTACCCCGGACAGGGCCTCCTACAATGAGCAGTTCTTC.

The V call is TRBV5-6, the J call TRBJ2-5, with 15 bases lining up with TRBD2. CDR3 length: 16 residues. The germline V gene has CDR1 SGHDT and CDR2 YYEEEE. J lost 7 bases, V lost 2 bases, and 6 bases had no gene match. CDR3 residues: CASSFRTSGRARTQYF. In DNA, the CDR3 is TGTGCCAGCAGCTTCAGGACTAGCGGGAGGGCCAGGACCCAGTACTTC.

This clone was detected once. The V call is TRBV5-4, the J call TRBJ2-7; D possibly corresponds to TRBD2 (7 bases). From germline, CDR1 is SGHNT and CDR2 YYREEE (reference sequence). V was pared by 2 bases and J by 10 bases, with 19 bases between. This CDR3 region has 14 residues. The CDR3 DNA reads TGTGCCAGCAGCTTTCGGGACATAACAGCGGGACAGTACTTC. This gives the protein CASSFRDITAGQYF.

The chain employs TRBV7-8 and TRBJ2-7; a weak D match, TRBD2 (6 bases). V lost 1 base and J 5 bases, leaving 15 bases between the germline ends. This CDR3 spans 15 amino acids. Germline CDR1 is SGHVS and CDR2 is FQNEAQ. The CDR3 here is CASSLVSGDFHEQYF. The DNA of the CDR3 is TGTGCCAGCAGCTTAGTTTCGGGGGATTTCCACGAGCAGTACTTC. Filled out from reference TRBV7-8 and TRBJ2-7, the complete variable domain reads GAGVSQSPRYKVAKRGQDVALRCDPISGHVSLFWYQQALGQGPEFLTYFQNEAQLDKSGLPSDRFFAERPEGSVSTLKIQRTQQEDSAVYLCASSLVSGDFHEQYFGPGTRLTVT.

The table lists this clone with many counts. This chain joins TRBV15 and TRBJ1-1, with TRBD1 identical over 7 bases. Looked up from germline, CDR1 is LNHNV and CDR2 is YYDKDF (reference sequence). The CDR3 loop spans 12 amino acids. J gave up 8 bases and V 5 bases, and 5 bases lay outside the gene matches. This CDR3 reads CATSVRDREAFF. CDR3 bases: TGTGCCACCAGCGTTAGGGACAGAGAAGCTTTCTTT.

In this sample, this clone turned up a few times. This chain joins TRBV13 and TRBJ2-1; no clear D gene. The V and J ends lost 5 bases and 0 bases respectively, with 5 bases between them. The germline V gene has CDR1 PRHDT and CDR2 FYEKMQ (reference sequence). This CDR3 comprises 13 residues. CDR3 in DNA: TGTGCCAGCAGCCCAGTCTCCTACAATGAGCAGTTCTTC. It encodes CASSPVSYNEQFF.

In its sample, this clone was seen a few times. The chain combines TRBV13 with TRBJ2-3, with 11 nucleotides matching TRBD2. Germline V CDR1 and CDR2: PRHDT, FYEKMQ (reference sequence). There are 14 residues in the CDR3. Trimming cost V 8 bases and J 6 bases; bases outside gene matches: 7. CDR3 sequence reads: CASGLTSGADTQYF. CDR3 nucleotides: TGTGCCAGCGGGCTGACTAGCGGGGCGGATACGCAGTATTTT.

This sequence joins TRBV19 and TRBJ2-1; D not resolved. V lost 5 bases and J 4 bases, leaving 21 bases between the germline ends. The CDR3 spans 17 residues. Germline values: CDR1 LNHDA, CDR2 SQIVND (reference sequence). CDR3 loop: CASSATRGWGSYNEQFF. In DNA, the CDR3 is TGTGCCAGTAGTGCAACCCGTGGGTGGGGATCTTACAATGAGCAGTTCTTC.

The gene calls are TRBV19 and TRBJ1-5; D gene unclear. Germline V gene data show CDR1 as LNHDA and CDR2 as SQIVND (reference sequence). The CDR3 is made up of 16 amino acids. Trimming removed 5 bases at V and 2 bases at J, with 16 bases between. The CDR3, as DNA: TGTGCCAGTAGTGGGCTGGCGGGAATGGGCAATCAGCCCCAGCATTTT. Its protein product is CASSGLAGMGNQPQHF.